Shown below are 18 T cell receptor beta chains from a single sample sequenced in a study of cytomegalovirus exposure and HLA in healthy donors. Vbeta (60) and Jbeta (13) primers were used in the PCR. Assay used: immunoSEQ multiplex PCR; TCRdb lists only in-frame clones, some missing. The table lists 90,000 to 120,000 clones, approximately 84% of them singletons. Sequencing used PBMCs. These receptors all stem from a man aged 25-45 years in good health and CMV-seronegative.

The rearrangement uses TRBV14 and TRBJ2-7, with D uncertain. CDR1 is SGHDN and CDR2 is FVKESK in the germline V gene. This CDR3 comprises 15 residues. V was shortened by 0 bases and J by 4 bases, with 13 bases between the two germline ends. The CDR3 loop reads CASSQELGPGYEQYF. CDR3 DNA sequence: TGTGCCAGCAGCCAAGAATTGGGCCCCGGATACGAGCAGTACTTC.

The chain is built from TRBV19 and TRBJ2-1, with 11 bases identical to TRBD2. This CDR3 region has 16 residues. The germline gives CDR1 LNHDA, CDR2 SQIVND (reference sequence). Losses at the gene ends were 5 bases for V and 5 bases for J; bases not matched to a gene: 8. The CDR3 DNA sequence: TGTGCCAGTAGTCTCCAAACGGGACTAGCGGACAATGAGCAGTTCTTC. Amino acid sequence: CASSLQTGLADNEQFF.

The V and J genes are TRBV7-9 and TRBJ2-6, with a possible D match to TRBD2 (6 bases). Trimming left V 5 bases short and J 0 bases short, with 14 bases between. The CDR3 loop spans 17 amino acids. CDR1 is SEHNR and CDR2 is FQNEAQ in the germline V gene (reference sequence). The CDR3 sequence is CASSGRDSPSGANVLTF. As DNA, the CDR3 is TGTGCCAGCAGCGGCCGGGACTCGCCCTCTGGGGCCAACGTCCTGACTTTC.

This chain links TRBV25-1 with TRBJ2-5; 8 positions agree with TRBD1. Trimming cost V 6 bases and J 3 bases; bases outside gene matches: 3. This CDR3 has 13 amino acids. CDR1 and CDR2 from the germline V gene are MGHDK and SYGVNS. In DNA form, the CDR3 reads TGTGCCAGCAGAGGACAGGGTGAAGAGACCCAGTACTTC. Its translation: CASRGQGEETQYF.

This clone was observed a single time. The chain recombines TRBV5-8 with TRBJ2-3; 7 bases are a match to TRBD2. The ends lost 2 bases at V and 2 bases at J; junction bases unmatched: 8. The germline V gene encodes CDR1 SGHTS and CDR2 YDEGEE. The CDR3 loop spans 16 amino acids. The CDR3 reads CASSFGRAGVTDTQYF. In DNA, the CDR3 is TGTGCCAGCAGCTTTGGGCGGGCGGGGGTCACAGATACGCAGTATTTT.

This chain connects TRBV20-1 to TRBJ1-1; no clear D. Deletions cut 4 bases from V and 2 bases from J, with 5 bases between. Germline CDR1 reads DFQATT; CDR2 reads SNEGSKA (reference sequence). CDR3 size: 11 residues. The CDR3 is CSATTNTEAFF. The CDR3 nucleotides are TGCAGTGCTACTACCAACACTGAAGCTTTCTTT.

DNA of the CDR3: TGCGCCAGCAGCTCAGTAACAGGGGGTGACTATGGCTACACCTTC. This sequence encodes CASSSVTGGDYGYTF. The chain recombines TRBV5-1 with TRBJ1-2; 8 bases are shared with TRBD1. V lost 3 bases and J lost 3; bases outside the gene matches: 7. Germline loops: CDR1 SGHRS, CDR2 YFSETQ. The CDR3 loop spans 15 amino acids.

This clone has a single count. CDR3 coding DNA: TGTGCCAGCAGTTCTTCTAGCGGGGCCTACAATGAGCAGTTCTTC. Amino acids: CASSSSSGAYNEQFF. The chain has TRBV4-2 and TRBJ2-1; 9 bases are shared with TRBD2. The J segment lost 2 bases and the V segment lost 6 bases, leaving 5 bases of the junction unmatched. Germline assignment: CDR1 LGHNA and CDR2 YNFKEQ. The CDR3 has 15 amino acids.

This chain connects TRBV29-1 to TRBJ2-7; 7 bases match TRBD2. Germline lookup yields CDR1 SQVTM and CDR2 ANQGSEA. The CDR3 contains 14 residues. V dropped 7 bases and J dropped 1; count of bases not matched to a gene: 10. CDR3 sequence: CSALGGGGSYEQYF. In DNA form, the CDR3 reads TGCAGCGCCCTCGGCGGCGGGGGTTCCTACGAGCAGTACTTC.

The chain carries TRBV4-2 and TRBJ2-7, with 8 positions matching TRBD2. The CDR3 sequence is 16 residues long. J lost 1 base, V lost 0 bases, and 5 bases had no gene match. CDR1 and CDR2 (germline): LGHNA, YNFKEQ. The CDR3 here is CASSQDSGGGSYEQYF. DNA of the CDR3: TGTGCCAGCAGCCAAGATTCCGGGGGGGGTTCCTACGAGCAGTACTTC.

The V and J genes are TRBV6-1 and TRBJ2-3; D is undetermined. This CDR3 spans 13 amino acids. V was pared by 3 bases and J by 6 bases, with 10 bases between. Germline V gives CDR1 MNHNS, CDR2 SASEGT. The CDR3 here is CASSDPPVDTQYF. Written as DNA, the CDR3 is TGTGCCAGCAGTGATCCCCCTGTGGATACGCAGTATTTT.

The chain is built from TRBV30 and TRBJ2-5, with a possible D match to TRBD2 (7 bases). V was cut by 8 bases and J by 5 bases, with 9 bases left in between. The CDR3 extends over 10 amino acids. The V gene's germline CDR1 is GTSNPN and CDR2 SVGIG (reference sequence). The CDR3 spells CARGGETQYF. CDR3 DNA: TGTGCCAGGGGGGGCGAGACCCAGTACTTC.

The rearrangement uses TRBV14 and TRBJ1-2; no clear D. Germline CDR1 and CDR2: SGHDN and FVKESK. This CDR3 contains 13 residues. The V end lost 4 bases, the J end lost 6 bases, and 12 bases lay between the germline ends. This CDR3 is CASSPLPGNGYTF. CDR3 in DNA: TGTGCCAGCAGCCCGCTCCCCGGGAATGGCTACACCTTC.

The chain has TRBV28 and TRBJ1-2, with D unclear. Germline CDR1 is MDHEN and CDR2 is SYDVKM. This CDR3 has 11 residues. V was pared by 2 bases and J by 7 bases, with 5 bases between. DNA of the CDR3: TGTGCCAGCAGTTTAGGCAGTGGCTACACCTTC. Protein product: CASSLGSGYTF.

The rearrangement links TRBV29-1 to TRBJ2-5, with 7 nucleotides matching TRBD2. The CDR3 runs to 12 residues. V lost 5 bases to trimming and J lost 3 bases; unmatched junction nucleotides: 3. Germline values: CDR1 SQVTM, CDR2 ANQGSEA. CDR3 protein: CSVIAGEETQYF. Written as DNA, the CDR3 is TGCAGCGTTATCGCGGGAGAAGAGACCCAGTACTTC.

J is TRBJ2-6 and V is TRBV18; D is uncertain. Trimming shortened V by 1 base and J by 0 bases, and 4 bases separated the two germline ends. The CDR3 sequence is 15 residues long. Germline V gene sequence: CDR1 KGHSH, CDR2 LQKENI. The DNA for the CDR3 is TGTGCCAGCTCACCACGCAGCTCTGGGGCCAACGTCCTGACTTTC. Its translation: CASSPRSSGANVLTF.

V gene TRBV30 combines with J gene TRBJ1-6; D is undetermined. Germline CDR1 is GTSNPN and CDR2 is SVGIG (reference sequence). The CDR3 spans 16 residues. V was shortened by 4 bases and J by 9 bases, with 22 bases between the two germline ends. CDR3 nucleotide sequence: TGTGCCTGGACGCAACTAATGACCGCCCGAGCTTCACCCCTCCACTTT. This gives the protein CAWTQLMTARASPLHF.

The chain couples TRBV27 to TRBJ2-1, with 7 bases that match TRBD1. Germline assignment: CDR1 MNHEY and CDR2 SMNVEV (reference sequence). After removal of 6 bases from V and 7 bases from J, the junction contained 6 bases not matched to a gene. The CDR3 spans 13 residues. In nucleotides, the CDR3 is TGTGCCAGCAGCTCACAGGGGCGGAATGAGCAGTTCTTC. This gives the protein CASSSQGRNEQFF.